Listed below are T cell receptor beta chains from one sample, sequenced in a study of shared clonotypes between healthy human individuals. TCRdb's copy holds only in-frame clones and misses some; the assay was immunoSEQ multiplex PCR. Here the sample spans some 2,100,000 clones, 85% to 95% being singletons. The sequenced sample was naive CD8+ T cells from PBMCs. The receptors were gathered from a man younger than 35 in good health. Some clones in this sample may be carry-over from other donors' samples. Each CDR3 is given with its conserved first and last residue. D genes are given only for firm matches. Clone size is stated in some rows and not others, as once, few, many or a class when expanded.

CASSWNRDPGREQYF TGTGCCAGCAGCTGGAACCGGGACCCAGGGAGGGAGCAGTACTTC - TRBJ2-7 TRBV11-2 -
CASSSWTGNEKLFF TGCGCCAGCAGCTCCTGGACTGGAAATGAAAAACTGTTTTTT - TRBJ1-4 TRBV5-1 -
CASSPLRTGEETQYF TGTGCCAGCAGCCCCCTCCGGACAGGGGAAGAGACCCAGTACTTC - TRBJ2-5 TRBV4-2 TRBD1
CASSYPRGGLPLVLFF TGTGCCAGCAGTTACCCCCGCGGCGGGTTGCCCCTCGTGCTGTTTTTT - TRBJ2-2 TRBV6-5 -
CASSLRGGGSSYEQYF TGCGCCAGCAGCCTCCGCGGCGGAGGGAGCTCCTACGAGCAGTACTTC - TRBJ2-7 TRBV4-1 -
CASSLGQGWGEQYF TGTGCCAGCAGTTTAGGACAGGGTTGGGGCGAGCAGTACTTC once TRBJ2-7 TRBV6-6 TRBD1
CASSITRANEQFF TGTGCCAGTAGTATTACAAGGGCCAATGAGCAGTTCTTC - TRBJ2-1 TRBV19 -
CASSLRYTEAFF TGTGCCAGCAGTTTACGTTACACTGAAGCTTTCTTT - TRBJ1-1 TRBV27 -
CASSSLVYEQYF TGTGCCAGCAGTTCTCTGGTCTACGAGCAGTACTTC - TRBJ2-7 TRBV28 -
CAIQGLAGPTYEQYF TGTGCCATACAGGGACTAGCGGGACCGACCTACGAGCAGTACTTC - TRBJ2-7 TRBV10-3 TRBD2
CASSSPLRGAGYTF TGTGCCAGCAGCTCCCCACTCAGGGGGGCGGGCTACACCTTC - TRBJ1-2 TRBV5-8 TRBD1
CASSPLESGAHEQYF TGTGCCAGCAGCCCCCTCGAGTCGGGAGCCCACGAGCAGTACTTC - TRBJ2-7 TRBV7-6 -
CASSLAPGGNTEAFF TGTGCCAGCAGCTTAGCACCGGGGGGCAACACTGAAGCTTTCTTT - TRBJ1-1 TRBV7-9 -
CATSGTGTNEQFF TGTGCCACCTCGGGGACAGGGACCAATGAGCAGTTCTTC - TRBJ2-1 TRBV6-5 TRBD1
CASNERQTSFRDEQFF TGTGCCAGTAACGAACGACAGACTAGTTTTAGGGATGAGCAGTTCTTC - TRBJ2-1 TRBV19 -